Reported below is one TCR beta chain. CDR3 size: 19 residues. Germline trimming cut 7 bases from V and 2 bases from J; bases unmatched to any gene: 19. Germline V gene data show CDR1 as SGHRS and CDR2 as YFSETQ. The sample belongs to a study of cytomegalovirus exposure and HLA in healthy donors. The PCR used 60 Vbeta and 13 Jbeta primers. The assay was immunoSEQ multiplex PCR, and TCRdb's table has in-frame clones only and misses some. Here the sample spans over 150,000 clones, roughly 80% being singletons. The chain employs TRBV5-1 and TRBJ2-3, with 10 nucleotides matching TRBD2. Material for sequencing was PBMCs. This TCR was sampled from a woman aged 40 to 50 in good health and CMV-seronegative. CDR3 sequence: CASPERRPSGGSITDTQYF. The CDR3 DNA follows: TGCGCCAGCCCCGAACGGCGGCCTAGCGGGGGATCTATCACAGATACGCAGTATTTT.